What follows are 22 T cell receptor beta chains derived from one specimen sequenced in a study of control samples from healthy donors and cancer patients (dated by TCRdb to the early 2020s). Library preparation employed the immunoSEQ multiplex PCR assay. This immuneACCESS table, as held by TCRdb, lists in-frame sequences with V and J called but not all clones. Of the missing ones, under half trace to an unresolved V gene in checked studies; the others have no known cause. A total of approximately 45,000 clones appear in this sample, around 93% of them only once. The top ten clonotypes cover around a fifth of the sample. The sequenced sample consisted of PBMCs. The receptors were sampled from a woman aged 35 to 49 with head and neck cancer.

The CDR3 here is CASSTPGRDPWAQFF. CDR3 DNA: TGTGCCAGCAGTACTCCGGGAAGGGACCCTTGGGCGCAGTTCTTC. This chain links TRBV28 with TRBJ2-1; D may match TRBD1 or TRBD2 (5 bases each). Trimming removed 5 bases from V and 12 bases from J, with 23 bases in between. Germline-derived CDR1 and CDR2 are MDHEN and SYDVKM. The CDR3 totals 15 residues.

J is TRBJ2-7 and V is TRBV6-6; TRBD1 might be the D (7 bases). Deletions cut 5 bases from V and 3 bases from J, with 14 bases between. The CDR3 runs to 14 residues. The germline CDR1 and CDR2 sequences are MNHNY and SVGAGI (reference sequence). The CDR3 is CASSLRGTVYEQYF. CDR3 DNA sequence: TGTGCCAGCAGTCTACGCGGGACAGTCTACGAGCAGTACTTC.

This clone was detected once. This chain joins TRBV10-3 and TRBJ1-6; tentative D call: TRBD1 (5 bases). The CDR3 is 15 residues long. Trimming removed 5 bases at V and 8 bases at J, with 16 bases between. Germline V gene lookup returns CDR1 ENHRY and CDR2 SYGVKD. The CDR3 loop is CAISFSGPGDSPLHF. In DNA, the CDR3 is TGTGCCATCAGTTTTTCCGGGCCGGGGGATTCACCCCTCCACTTT.

V usage is TRBV5-1 and J usage is TRBJ1-1; 11 bases match TRBD1. Germline V gene data show CDR1 as SGHRS and CDR2 as YFSETQ. The CDR3 has 16 amino acids. V lost 2 bases, J lost 3 bases, and 6 bases stayed unmatched. The CDR3 region is CASSFGQGAIDTEAFF. CDR3 DNA sequence: TGCGCCAGCAGCTTCGGACAGGGGGCGATCGACACTGAAGCTTTCTTT.

V gene TRBV18 combines with J gene TRBJ2-3, with D unresolved. In germline, CDR1 is KGHSH, CDR2 LQKENI. V was pared by 6 bases and J by 0 bases, with 10 bases between. This CDR3 has 14 amino acids. In nucleotides, the CDR3 is TGTGCCAGCTCCCCAATCGGGAGCACAGATACGCAGTATTTT. Translated, it gives CASSPIGSTDTQYF.

This chain links TRBV7-9 with TRBJ1-2; D gene uncertain. This CDR3 has 12 residues. Germline values: CDR1 SEHNR, CDR2 FQNEAQ (reference sequence). Trimming took off 5 bases at V and 8 bases at J, with 12 bases between the two ends. The CDR3 sequence: CASSPGQRGYTF. The CDR3 DNA reads TGTGCCAGCAGCCCTGGGCAGAGGGGCTACACCTTC.

The rearrangement joins TRBV4-2 to TRBJ1-1; tentatively, D is TRBD1 (6 bases). V lost 0 bases and J lost 3, with 11 bases in between. The CDR3 length is 15 residues. Germline-derived CDR1 and CDR2 are LGHNA and YNFKEQ. DNA for the CDR3: TGTGCCAGCAGCCAAGAGGCTGCAGGGGACACTGAAGCTTTCTTT. Amino acid sequence: CASSQEAAGDTEAFF.

The J gene is TRBJ2-7, the V gene TRBV4-1; 7 nucleotides line up with TRBD1. Germline CDR1 MGHRA, CDR2 YSYEKL. This CDR3 region has 16 residues. V shed 0 bases, J shed 5 bases, and the junction held 10 bases outside the gene matches. The CDR3 region is CASSQEGGPLTDEQYF. The CDR3 DNA sequence: TGCGCCAGCAGCCAAGAAGGGGGCCCCTTGACCGACGAGCAGTACTTC.

The rearrangement joins TRBV24-1 to TRBJ2-5, with unresolved D. Trimming stripped 2 bases from V and 1 base from J, with 4 bases between. Germline V CDR1 and CDR2: KGHDR, SFDVKD. CDR3 size: 13 residues. CDR3 bases: TGTGCCACCAGTGATTGGGGCCAAGAGACCCAGTACTTC. It is translated as CATSDWGQETQYF.

This clone was recorded only once. The chain couples TRBV7-3 to TRBJ2-7; D is tentatively TRBD1 or TRBD2 (6 bases each). V gave up 5 bases and J gave up 5 bases, with 13 bases separating them. Germline V gives CDR1 SGHTA, CDR2 FQGTGA. The CDR3 has 13 residues. This chain's CDR3 is CASSEGGGHEQYF. The CDR3 nucleotides are TGTGCCAGCAGCGAGGGGGGAGGCCACGAGCAGTACTTC. Variable domain in full (rest from reference TRBV7-3 and TRBJ2-7): GAGVSQTPSNKVTEKGKYVELRCDPISGHTALYWYRQSLGQGPEFLIYFQGTGAADDSGLPNDRFFAVRPEGSVSTLKIQRTERGDSAVYLCASSEGGGHEQYFGPGTRLTVT.

The J gene is TRBJ1-3, the V gene TRBV18; 8 bases map to TRBD1. This CDR3 has 15 residues. Germline V gene data show CDR1 as KGHSH and CDR2 as LQKENI. The ends lost 2 bases at V and 11 bases at J; junction bases unmatched: 11. This CDR3 is CASSPETGEGISIYF. In DNA, the CDR3 is TGTGCCAGCTCACCAGAGACAGGGGAAGGAATCTCCATATATTTT.

The J gene is TRBJ2-1, the V gene TRBV11-2; 7 positions match TRBD1. V lost 5 bases to trimming and J lost 0 bases; unmatched junction nucleotides: 4. CDR1 is SGHAT and CDR2 is FQNNGV in the germline V gene. This CDR3 contains 15 residues. CDR3 bases: TGTGCCAGCAGCAAGACAGGGAGCTCCTACAATGAGCAGTTCTTC. This translates into CASSKTGSSYNEQFF. The variable domain in full, with the rest retrieved from reference TRBV11-2 and TRBJ2-1, is EAGVAQSPRYKIIEKRQSVAFWCNPISGHATLYWYQQILGQGPKLLIQFQNNGVVDDSQLPKDRFSAERLKGVDSTLKIQPAKLEDSAVYLCASSKTGSSYNEQFFGPGTRLTVL.

The sample holds one count of this clone. This chain links TRBV20-1 with TRBJ1-5; D is ambiguous. Looked up from germline, CDR1 is DFQATT and CDR2 is SNEGSKA (reference sequence). The V and J ends lost 3 bases and 7 bases respectively, with 7 bases between them. This CDR3 contains 11 residues. In DNA, the CDR3 is TGCAGTGCTAGGGGTCAGCAGCCCCAGCATTTT. Protein: CSARGQQPQHF.

The chain carries TRBV29-1 and TRBJ1-3, with D possibly TRBD1 on 6 matching bases. Germline V gene lookup returns CDR1 SQVTM and CDR2 ANQGSEA. The ends were cut back, 3 bases at V and 5 bases at J, with 14 bases in the middle. The CDR3 runs to 14 residues. The CDR3 region has the DNA TGCAGCGTTGATGACGGGACACAGCGAAACACCATATATTTT. It translates to CSVDDGTQRNTIYF.

This chain links TRBV11-3 with TRBJ2-2; unclear D gene. The length of the CDR3 is 13 residues. Trimming took 9 bases from V and 4 from J, leaving 12 bases between them. Germline V lookup: CDR1 SGHNT, CDR2 YENEEA. CDR3 residues: CASSGSITGELFF. Written as DNA, the CDR3 is TGTGCCAGTTCTGGCAGTATCACCGGGGAGCTGTTTTTT.

This chain uses TRBV13 with TRBJ2-1; D gene unclear. Germline assignment: CDR1 PRHDT and CDR2 FYEKMQ (reference sequence). This CDR3 is 15 amino acids long. V shed 2 bases and J shed 5 bases, with 13 bases lying between them. CDR3 in amino acids: CASSLSTAINNEQFF. DNA of the CDR3: TGTGCCAGCAGCTTATCTACTGCTATAAACAATGAGCAGTTCTTC.

The sample holds a few counts of this clone. This rearrangement joins TRBV6-5 to TRBJ1-5; D gene unclear. Germline V lookup: CDR1 MNHEY, CDR2 SVGAGI. This CDR3 is 13 amino acids long. V lost 7 bases and J lost 1, with 8 bases in between. The CDR3 DNA reads as TGTGCCAGCAACACAGCAAGCAATCAGCCCCAGCATTTT. Translating it yields CASNTASNQPQHF.

This chain joins TRBV15 and TRBJ2-5, with a possible D match to TRBD2 (6 bases). Germline lookup yields CDR1 LNHNV and CDR2 YYDKDF (reference sequence). V lost 0 bases and J lost 0, with 8 bases in between. This CDR3 has 15 amino acids. CDR3: CATSRDAGNQETQYF. In DNA, the CDR3 is TGTGCCACCAGCAGAGATGCGGGGAACCAAGAGACCCAGTACTTC. Variable domain in full (rest from reference TRBV15 and TRBJ2-5): DAMVIQNPRYQVTQFGKPVTLSCSQTLNHNVMYWYQQKSSQAPKLLFHYYDKDFNNEADTPDNFQSRRPNTSFCFLDIRSPGLGDTAMYLCATSRDAGNQETQYFGPGTRLLVL.

The rearrangement joins TRBV3-1 (or the pseudogene TRBV3-2) to TRBJ2-5, with D possibly TRBD1 on 5 matching bases. The CDR3 loop spans 14 amino acids. Deletions cut 6 bases from V and 5 bases from J, with 16 bases between. CDR1 and CDR2 (germline): LGHDT, YNNKEL (reference sequence). In nucleotides, the CDR3 is TGTGCCAGCAGGGTTTTAGGGGCTCGGGAGACCCAGTACTTC. This codes for CASRVLGARETQYF.

This chain joins TRBV15 and TRBJ1-1; a weak D match, TRBD1 (6 bases). CDR1 is LNHNV, CDR2 YYDKDF, per germline (reference sequence). This CDR3 comprises 14 residues. Trimming removed 6 bases at V and 2 bases at J, with 13 bases between. CDR3 sequence reads: CATRRQDENTEAFF. CDR3 DNA sequence: TGTGCCACCAGACGACAGGATGAAAACACTGAAGCTTTCTTT.

This clone was counted a single time. The chain has TRBV21-1 and TRBJ2-2; the table names TRBD1, a call not compared with the DNA. TRBV21-1 is a pseudogene segment. This CDR3 is built from 15 residues. The CDR3 nucleotides read TGTGCCAACCGCGAAAGGGGGAGAGGGACCGGGGAGCTGTTTTTT. This codes for CANRERGRGTGELFF.

The chain combines TRBV10-1 with TRBJ2-7; 7 positions match TRBD1. The ends lost 7 bases at V and 6 bases at J; junction bases unmatched: 6. There are 12 residues in the CDR3. CDR1 and CDR2 from the germline V gene are WNHNN and SYGVQD (reference sequence). CDR3 protein: CASIPDRLEQYF. CDR3 nucleotides: TGCGCCAGCATCCCGGACAGGCTCGAGCAGTACTTC.